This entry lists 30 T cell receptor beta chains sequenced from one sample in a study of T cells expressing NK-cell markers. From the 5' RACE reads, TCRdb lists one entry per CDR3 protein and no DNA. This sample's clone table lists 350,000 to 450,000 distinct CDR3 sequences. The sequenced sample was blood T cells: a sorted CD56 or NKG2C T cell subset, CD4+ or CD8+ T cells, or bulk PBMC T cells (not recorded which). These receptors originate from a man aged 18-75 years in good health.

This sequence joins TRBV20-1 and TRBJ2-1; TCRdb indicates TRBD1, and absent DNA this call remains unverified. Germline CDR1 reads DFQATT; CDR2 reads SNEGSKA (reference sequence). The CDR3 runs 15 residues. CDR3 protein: CSAWARDRAYNEQFF.

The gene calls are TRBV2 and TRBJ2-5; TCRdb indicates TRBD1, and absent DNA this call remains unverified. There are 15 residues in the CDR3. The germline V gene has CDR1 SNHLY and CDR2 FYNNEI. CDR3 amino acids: CASSSRDANGETQYF.

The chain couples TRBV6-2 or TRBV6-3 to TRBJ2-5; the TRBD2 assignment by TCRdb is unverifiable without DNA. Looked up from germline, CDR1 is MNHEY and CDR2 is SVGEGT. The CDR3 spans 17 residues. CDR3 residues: CASSYPRLAVDRETQYF.

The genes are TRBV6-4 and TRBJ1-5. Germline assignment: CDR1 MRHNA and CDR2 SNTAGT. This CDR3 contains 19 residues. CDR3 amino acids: CASSTSGHKASYSNQPQHF.

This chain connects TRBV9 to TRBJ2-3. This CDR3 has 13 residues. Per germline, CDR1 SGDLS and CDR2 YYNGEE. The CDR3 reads CASSAHSIHTQYF.

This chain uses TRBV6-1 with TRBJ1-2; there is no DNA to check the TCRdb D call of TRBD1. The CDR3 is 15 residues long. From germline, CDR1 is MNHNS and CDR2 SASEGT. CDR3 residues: CASLNQGTGVNGYTF.

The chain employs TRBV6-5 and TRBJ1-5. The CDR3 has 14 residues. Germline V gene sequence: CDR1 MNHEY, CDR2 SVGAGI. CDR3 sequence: CASSYHSSNQPQHF.

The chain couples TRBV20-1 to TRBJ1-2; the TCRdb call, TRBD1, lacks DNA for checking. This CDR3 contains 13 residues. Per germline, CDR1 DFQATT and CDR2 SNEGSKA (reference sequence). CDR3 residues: CSASTESNYGYTF.

The CDR3 sequence: CASSEIQGGKLFF. The genes are TRBV25-1 and TRBJ1-4; TCRdb names TRBD1, which stays unverified in the absence of DNA. The length of the CDR3 is 13 residues. Germline CDR1 is MGHDK and CDR2 is SYGVNS.

The CDR3 sequence: CASSRRQGANYGYTF. This chain connects TRBV2 to TRBJ1-2; TCRdb indicates TRBD1, and absent DNA this call remains unverified. CDR1 SNHLY and CDR2 FYNNEI come from the germline V gene. This CDR3 contains 15 residues.

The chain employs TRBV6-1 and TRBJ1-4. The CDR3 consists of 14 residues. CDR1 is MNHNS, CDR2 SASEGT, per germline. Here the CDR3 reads CASSEADLVGKLFF.

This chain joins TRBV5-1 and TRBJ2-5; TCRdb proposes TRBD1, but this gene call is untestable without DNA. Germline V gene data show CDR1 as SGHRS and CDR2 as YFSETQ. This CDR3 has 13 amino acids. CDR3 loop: CATSATEQETQYF.

CDR3 amino acids: CSVEEQGKGYEQYF. The chain recombines TRBV29-1 with TRBJ2-7; the TRBD1 assignment by TCRdb is unverifiable without DNA. The CDR3 runs to 14 residues. Germline CDR1 SQVTM, CDR2 ANQGSEA.

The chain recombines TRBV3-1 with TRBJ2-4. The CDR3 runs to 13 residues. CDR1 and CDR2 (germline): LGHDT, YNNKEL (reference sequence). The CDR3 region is CASSLVPKNIQYF. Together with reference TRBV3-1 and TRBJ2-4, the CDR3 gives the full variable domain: DTAVSQTPKYLVTQMGNDKSIKCEQNLGHDTMYWYKQDSKKFLKIMFSYNNKELIINETVPNRFSPKSPDKAHLNLHINSLELGDSAVYFCASSLVPKNIQYFGAGTRLSVL.

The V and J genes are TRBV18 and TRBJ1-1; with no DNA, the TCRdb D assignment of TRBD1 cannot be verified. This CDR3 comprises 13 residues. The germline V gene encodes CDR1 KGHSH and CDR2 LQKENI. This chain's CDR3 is CASSPSGAPGAFF.

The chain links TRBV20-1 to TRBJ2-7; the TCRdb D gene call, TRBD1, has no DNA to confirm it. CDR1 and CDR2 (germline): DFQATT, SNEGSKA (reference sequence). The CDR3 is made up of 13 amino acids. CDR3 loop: CSARGRGLSKQYF.

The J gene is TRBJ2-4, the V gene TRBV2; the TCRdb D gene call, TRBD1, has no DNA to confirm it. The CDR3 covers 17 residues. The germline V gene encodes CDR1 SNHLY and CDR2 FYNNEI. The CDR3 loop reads CASSERGRRLAKNIQYF. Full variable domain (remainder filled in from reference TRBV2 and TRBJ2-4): EPEVTQTPSHQVTQMGQEVILRCVPISNHLYFYWYRQILGQKVEFLVSFYNNEISEKSEIFDDQFSVERPDGSNFTLKIRSTKLEDSAMYFCASSERGRRLAKNIQYFGAGTRLSVL.

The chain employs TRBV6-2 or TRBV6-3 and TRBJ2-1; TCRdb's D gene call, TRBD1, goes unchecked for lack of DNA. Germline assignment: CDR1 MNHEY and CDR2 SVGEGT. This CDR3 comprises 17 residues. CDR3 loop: CASSSLRSSGGGGEQFF.

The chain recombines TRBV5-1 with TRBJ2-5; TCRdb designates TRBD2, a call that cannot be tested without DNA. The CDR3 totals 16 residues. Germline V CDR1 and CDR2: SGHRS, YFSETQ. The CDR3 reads CASSLAVSGGPETQYF.

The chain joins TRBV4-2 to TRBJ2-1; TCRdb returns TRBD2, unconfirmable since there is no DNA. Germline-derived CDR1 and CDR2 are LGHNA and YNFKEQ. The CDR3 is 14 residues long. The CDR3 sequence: CASSQFTSYNEQFF.

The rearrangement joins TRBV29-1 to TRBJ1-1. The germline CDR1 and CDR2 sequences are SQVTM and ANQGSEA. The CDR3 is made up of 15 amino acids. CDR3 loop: CSVADLSYMNTEAFF. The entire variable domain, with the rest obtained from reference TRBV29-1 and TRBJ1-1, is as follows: SAVISQKPSRDICQRGTSLTIQCQVDSQVTMMFWYRQQPGQSLTLIATANQGSEATYESGFVIDKFPISRPNLTFSTLTVSNMSPEDSSIYLCSVADLSYMNTEAFFGQGTRLTVV.

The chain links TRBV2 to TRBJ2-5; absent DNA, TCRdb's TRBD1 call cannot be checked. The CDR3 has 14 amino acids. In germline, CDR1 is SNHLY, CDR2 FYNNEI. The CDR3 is CASSAGTGQETQYF.

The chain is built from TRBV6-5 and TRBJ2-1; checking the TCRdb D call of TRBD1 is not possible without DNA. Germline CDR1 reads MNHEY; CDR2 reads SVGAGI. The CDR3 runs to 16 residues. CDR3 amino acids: CASSYSMAGKLLGQFF.

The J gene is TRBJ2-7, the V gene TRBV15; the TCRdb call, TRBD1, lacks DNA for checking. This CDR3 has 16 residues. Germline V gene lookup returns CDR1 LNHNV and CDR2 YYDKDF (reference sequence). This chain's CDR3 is CATSRTIGTLIYEQYF.

CDR3 sequence reads: CASSAMGSGAYNEQFF. This chain uses TRBV5-1 with TRBJ2-1; TCRdb reports TRBD2, a call that lacks DNA to check it against. Germline lookup yields CDR1 SGHRS and CDR2 YFSETQ. The length of the CDR3 is 16 residues.

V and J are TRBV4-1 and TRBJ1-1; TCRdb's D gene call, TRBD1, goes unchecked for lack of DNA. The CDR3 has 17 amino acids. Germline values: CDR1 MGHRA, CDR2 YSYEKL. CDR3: CASSQDSRGGGDTEAFF.

CDR3 loop: CSGHRGSYNEQFF. J is TRBJ2-1 and V is TRBV29-1. Germline values: CDR1 SQVTM, CDR2 ANQGSEA. The CDR3 is made up of 13 amino acids.

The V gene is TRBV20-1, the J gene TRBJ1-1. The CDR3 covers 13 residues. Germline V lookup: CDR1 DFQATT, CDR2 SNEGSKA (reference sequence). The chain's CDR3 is CSARDQYSLRAFF.

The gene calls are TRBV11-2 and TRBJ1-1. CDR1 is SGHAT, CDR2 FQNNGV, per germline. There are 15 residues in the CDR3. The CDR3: CASSPGPDRYTEAFF.

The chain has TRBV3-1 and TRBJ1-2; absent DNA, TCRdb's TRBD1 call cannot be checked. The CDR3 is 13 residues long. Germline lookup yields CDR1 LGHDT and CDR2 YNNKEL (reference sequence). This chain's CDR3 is CASSQGDRGGYTF.